A single sample gave rise to the 27 T cell receptor beta chains below, sequenced in a study of CD8+ T cells in alopecia areata. Extracted RNA was reverse transcribed, and the resulting cDNA served as sequencing template. Method: immunoSEQ multiplex PCR; TCRdb's copy keeps in-frame clones and lacks some. The sample lists roughly 150,000 clones, 87% occurring once. The source was CD8+ T cells sorted from blood, collected at week 0. Receptors originate from a human donor with alopecia areata.

This clone came up a few times. Other nucleotide sequences from this sample produce the same CDR3. V is TRBV2 and J is TRBJ2-1; TRBD2 agrees at 9 bases. Germline V gene data show CDR1 as SNHLY and CDR2 as FYNNEI. With V trimmed by 0 bases and J by 3 bases, 3 bases remained unmatched. CDR3 length: 16 amino acids. This CDR3 is CASSEASGGYYNEQFF. CDR3 nucleotide sequence: TGTGCCAGCAGTGAAGCCAGCGGGGGGTACTACAATGAGCAGTTCTTC.

The chain uses TRBV5-8 and TRBJ2-3, with unresolved D. CDR3 length: 15 residues. CDR1 and CDR2 from the germline V gene are SGHTS and YDEGEE. The V and J ends lost 2 bases and 5 bases respectively, with 15 bases between them. Here the CDR3 DNA reads TGTGCCAGCAGCTTCCCCGCAGGCTTAGGAGATACGCAGTATTTT. It encodes CASSFPAGLGDTQYF.

This sequence joins TRBV7-8 and TRBJ2-5; TRBD2 aligns across 10 bases. The CDR3 spans 16 residues. V was clipped by 1 base and J by 4 bases; unmatched bases: 6. The germline gives CDR1 SGHVS, CDR2 FQNEAQ. CDR3 in DNA: TGTGCCAGCAGCTTAGTCTCAGCGGGAGGGGCAGAGACCCAGTACTTC. This gives the protein CASSLVSAGGAETQYF.

The chain has TRBV29-1 and TRBJ1-2; no definite D call. Germline-derived CDR1 and CDR2 are SQVTM and ANQGSEA. The CDR3 runs 13 residues. V was shortened by 2 bases and J by 1 base, with 8 bases between the two germline ends. CDR3 sequence reads: CSVESGNNYGYTF. CDR3 DNA: TGCAGCGTTGAATCGGGGAATAACTATGGCTACACCTTC.

The chain employs TRBV30 and TRBJ2-2; 7 bases are shared with TRBD2. V dropped 0 bases and J dropped 4; count of bases not matched to a gene: 8. CDR1 and CDR2 (germline): GTSNPN, SVGIG (reference sequence). This CDR3 region has 16 residues. The CDR3 sequence is CAWSVLGGGITGELFF. As DNA, the CDR3 is TGTGCCTGGAGTGTACTTGGCGGGGGTATCACCGGGGAGCTGTTTTTT.

The chain combines TRBV28 with TRBJ2-1; D is ambiguous. Trimming took 6 bases from V and 0 from J, leaving 12 bases between them. The CDR3 is made up of 15 amino acids. Germline lookup yields CDR1 MDHEN and CDR2 SYDVKM. CDR3 sequence: CASSVTLSSYNEQFF. CDR3 coding DNA: TGTGCCAGCAGCGTCACACTGAGCTCCTACAATGAGCAGTTCTTC.

The DNA for the CDR3 is TGCAGCAAATCTAGCGGGGGGGACTACAATGAGCAGTTCTTC. Translating it yields CSKSSGGDYNEQFF. The chain joins TRBV29-1 to TRBJ2-1; the match to TRBD2 covers 12 bases. This CDR3 region has 14 residues. V shed 8 bases and J 3 bases; nucleotides not matched to a gene: 5. The germline CDR1 and CDR2 sequences are SQVTM and ANQGSEA.

The V call is TRBV18, the J call TRBJ2-1, with TRBD1 as a possible D gene (5 bases). This CDR3 is built from 17 residues. V gave up 3 bases and J gave up 2 bases, with 17 bases separating them. Germline assignment: CDR1 KGHSH and CDR2 LQKENI. The CDR3 DNA is TGTGCCAGCTCACCGGTAAAGACCAGGGCACCCTACAATGAGCAGTTCTTC. It specifies CASSPVKTRAPYNEQFF. Full variable domain (remainder filled in from reference TRBV18 and TRBJ2-1): NAGVMQNPRHLVRRRGQEARLRCSPMKGHSHVYWYRQLPEEGLKFMVYLQKENIIDESGMPKERFSAEFPKEGPSILRIQQVVRGDSAAYFCASSPVKTRAPYNEQFFGPGTRLTVL.

V and J are TRBV6-1 and TRBJ1-3; possible D gene TRBD1, 6 bases. Germline V gene lookup returns CDR1 MNHNS and CDR2 SASEGT. Trimming shortened V by 7 bases and J by 0 bases, and 13 bases separated the two germline ends. This CDR3 spans 15 amino acids. The CDR3 region has the DNA TGTGCCAGCAATATAGGACAGATCTCTGGAAACACCATATATTTT. It translates to CASNIGQISGNTIYF.

V and J are TRBV5-1 and TRBJ2-5; 11 bases match TRBD1. The CDR3 totals 14 residues. Per the germline V gene, CDR1 is SGHRS and CDR2 is YFSETQ. V was clipped by 4 bases and J by 5 bases; unmatched bases: 4. CDR3 nucleotides: TGCGCCAGCAGCAGGACAGGGGGCGTGGAGACCCAGTACTTC. This gives the protein CASSRTGGVETQYF.

The chain carries TRBV7-8 and TRBJ2-7; 8 positions match TRBD2. Germline loops: CDR1 SGHVS, CDR2 FQNEAQ. The CDR3 is 17 amino acids. Trimming cost V 2 bases and J 4 bases; bases outside gene matches: 13. CDR3 bases: TGTGCCAGCAGCTTATTGACCCTAGCGGGTGGGGAGTACGAGCAGTACTTC. It encodes CASSLLTLAGGEYEQYF.

The chain uses TRBV5-4 and TRBJ2-7, with no clear D. V was clipped by 0 bases and J by 1 base, with 8 bases between them. Germline V gene data show CDR1 as SGHNT and CDR2 as YYREEE (reference sequence). CDR3 length: 14 amino acids. CDR3 residues: CASSLGIRSYEQYF. CDR3 DNA: TGTGCCAGCAGCTTGGGTATTAGGTCCTACGAGCAGTACTTC.

This chain connects TRBV5-1 to TRBJ2-3; maybe TRBD2 (5 bases). The CDR3 totals 15 residues. CDR1 is SGHRS, CDR2 YFSETQ, per germline. Trimming took off 0 bases at V and 0 bases at J, with 8 bases between the two ends. The CDR3 nucleotides read TGCGCCAGCAGCTTGGGAGGGAAAAGCACAGATACGCAGTATTTT. Translated: CASSLGGKSTDTQYF.

J is TRBJ2-7 and V is TRBV5-6; TRBD1 aligns across 8 bases. This CDR3 spans 12 amino acids. Germline V lookup: CDR1 SGHDT, CDR2 YYEEEE. With 0 bases clipped from V and 7 bases from J, the junction kept 0 bases outside the gene matches. In DNA form, the CDR3 reads TGTGCCAGCAGCTTGGGGGACAGGGAGCAGTACTTC. As protein: CASSLGDREQYF.

This clone has just a few counts. The V gene is TRBV27, the J gene TRBJ1-4, with no clear D. Per germline, CDR1 MNHEY and CDR2 SMNVEV (reference sequence). V lost 6 bases and J lost 8, with 19 bases in between. The CDR3 consists of 15 residues. The chain's CDR3 is CASRRFGRTREKLFF. CDR3 nucleotides: TGTGCCAGCAGGAGGTTTGGGCGAACGAGAGAAAAACTGTTTTTT.

This clone was recorded a few times. The J gene is TRBJ2-7, the V gene TRBV7-9, with 7 bases aligning to TRBD1. The CDR3 runs to 16 residues. Germline loops: CDR1 SEHNR, CDR2 FQNEAQ (reference sequence). V shed 4 bases and J 3 bases; nucleotides not matched to a gene: 12. CDR3 DNA sequence: TGTGCCAGCAGCTCCAATAGGGACAGACCCTTCTACGAGCAGTACTTC. The encoded protein is CASSSNRDRPFYEQYF.

This chain connects TRBV5-5 to TRBJ2-7; a possible D gene is TRBD2 (6 bases). The ends were cut back, 0 bases at V and 3 bases at J, with 10 bases in the middle. The CDR3 is made up of 14 amino acids. In germline, CDR1 is SGHKS, CDR2 YYEKEE (reference sequence). Written as DNA, the CDR3 is TGTGCCAGCAGCTTGGTGGGGGGAGTCTACGAGCAGTACTTC. This encodes CASSLVGGVYEQYF. Supplemented by reference TRBV5-5 and TRBJ2-7, the full variable domain reads DAGVTQSPTHLIKTRGQQVTLRCSPISGHKSVSWYQQVLGQGPQFIFQYYEKEERGRGNFPDRFSARQFPNYSSELNVNALLLGDSALYLCASSLVGGVYEQYFGPGTRLTVT.

The table lists this clone with a count of one. The J gene is TRBJ2-7, the V gene TRBV5-1, with a weak D call TRBD2 (5 bases). CDR1 and CDR2 (germline): SGHRS, YFSETQ. This CDR3 comprises 16 residues. V dropped 4 bases and J dropped 3 bases, with 20 bases sitting between them. This CDR3 is CASSPHLGEAHYEQYF. CDR3 nucleotides: TGCGCCAGCAGCCCTCATTTGGGAGAGGCGCACTACGAGCAGTACTTC. The whole variable domain, filled in from reference TRBV5-1 and TRBJ2-7, reads KAGVTQTPRYLIKTRGQQVTLSCSPISGHRSVSWYQQTPGQGLQFLFEYFSETQRNKGNFPGRFSGRQFSNSRSEMNVSTLELGDSALYLCASSPHLGEAHYEQYFGPGTRLTVT.

The gene calls are TRBV7-9 and TRBJ1-4; TRBD1 matches at 7 bases. J lost 3 bases, V lost 3 bases, and 4 bases had no gene match. Germline values: CDR1 SEHNR, CDR2 FQNEAQ (reference sequence). There are 15 residues in the CDR3. The CDR3 reads CASSFRQGPNEKLFF. The CDR3 DNA follows: TGTGCCAGCAGCTTTCGACAGGGACCTAATGAAAAACTGTTTTTT.

J is TRBJ2-7 and V is TRBV27; D gene uncertain. Trimming stripped 3 bases from V and 3 bases from J, with 9 bases between. Germline assignment: CDR1 MNHEY and CDR2 SMNVEV (reference sequence). The CDR3 totals 13 residues. In nucleotides, the CDR3 is TGTGCCAGCAGTTTTTCCCTAAACTACGAGCAGTACTTC. This codes for CASSFSLNYEQYF.

V and J are TRBV29-1 and TRBJ2-1; D is perhaps TRBD2 (6 bases). CDR3 size: 15 residues. Deletions cut 6 bases from V and 3 bases from J, with 18 bases between. Germline-derived CDR1 and CDR2 are SQVTM and ANQGSEA. CDR3 nucleotide sequence: TGCAGCGTAGCCGGGACTCACCCCTACTACAATGAGCAGTTCTTC. Encoded protein: CSVAGTHPYYNEQFF.

The CDR3 protein is CAWSTPGHGYTF. As DNA, the CDR3 is TGTGCCTGGAGTACTCCGGGACATGGCTACACCTTC. The chain couples TRBV30 to TRBJ1-2, with a weak D call TRBD1 (5 bases). From germline, CDR1 is GTSNPN and CDR2 SVGIG (reference sequence). Trimming removed 2 bases from V and 6 bases from J, with 10 bases in between. The CDR3 consists of 12 residues.

The J gene is TRBJ1-3, the V gene TRBV7-9; 7 nucleotides agree with TRBD1. Germline trimming cut 5 bases from V and 4 bases from J; bases unmatched to any gene: 5. Germline assignment: CDR1 SEHNR and CDR2 FQNEAQ (reference sequence). This CDR3 is built from 14 residues. CDR3 in amino acids: CASSPTGSGNTIYF. The CDR3 DNA is TGTGCCAGCAGCCCGACAGGGTCAGGAAACACCATATATTTT.

The chain links TRBV5-8 to TRBJ2-3; 10 bases line up with TRBD1. The germline CDR1 and CDR2 sequences are SGHTS and YDEGEE. The CDR3 has 15 amino acids. The V gene end was trimmed by 4 bases and the J gene end by 4 bases; junction bases not matched to a gene: 6. The CDR3 region has the DNA TGTGCCAGCAGCCCCGGGACAGGGGTTTCAGATACGCAGTATTTT. Translated: CASSPGTGVSDTQYF.

The rearrangement uses TRBV5-6 and TRBJ1-1; D is uncertain. The CDR3 length is 12 residues. Germline V CDR1 and CDR2: SGHDT, YYEEEE. V dropped 0 bases and J dropped 3 bases, with 3 bases sitting between them. Here the CDR3 reads CASSLGDTEAFF. The CDR3 DNA reads TGTGCCAGCAGCTTGGGGGACACTGAAGCTTTCTTT. The variable domain in full, completed from reference TRBV5-6 and TRBJ1-1, reads DAGVTQSPTHLIKTRGQQVTLRCSPKSGHDTVSWYQQALGQGPQFIFQYYEEEERQRGNFPDRFSGHQFPNYSSELNVNALLLGDSALYLCASSLGDTEAFFGQGTRLTVV.

This sequence joins TRBV13 and TRBJ1-3; 8 nucleotides agree with TRBD1. Germline CDR1 and CDR2: PRHDT and FYEKMQ (reference sequence). V dropped 3 bases and J dropped 2; count of bases not matched to a gene: 3. The CDR3 has 15 residues. The CDR3 protein is CASSLGTGTGNTIYF. The CDR3 region has the DNA TGTGCCAGCAGCTTGGGGACAGGAACTGGAAACACCATATATTTT.

The chain combines TRBV5-1 with TRBJ1-2; D perhaps matches TRBD1 (5 bases). There are 14 residues in the CDR3. From germline, CDR1 is SGHRS and CDR2 YFSETQ. V was pared by 1 base and J by 7 bases, with 14 bases between. CDR3 nucleotides: TGCGCCAGCAGCTTGTGGCAGGGTCTTCGTGGCTACACCTTC. Translated: CASSLWQGLRGYTF.